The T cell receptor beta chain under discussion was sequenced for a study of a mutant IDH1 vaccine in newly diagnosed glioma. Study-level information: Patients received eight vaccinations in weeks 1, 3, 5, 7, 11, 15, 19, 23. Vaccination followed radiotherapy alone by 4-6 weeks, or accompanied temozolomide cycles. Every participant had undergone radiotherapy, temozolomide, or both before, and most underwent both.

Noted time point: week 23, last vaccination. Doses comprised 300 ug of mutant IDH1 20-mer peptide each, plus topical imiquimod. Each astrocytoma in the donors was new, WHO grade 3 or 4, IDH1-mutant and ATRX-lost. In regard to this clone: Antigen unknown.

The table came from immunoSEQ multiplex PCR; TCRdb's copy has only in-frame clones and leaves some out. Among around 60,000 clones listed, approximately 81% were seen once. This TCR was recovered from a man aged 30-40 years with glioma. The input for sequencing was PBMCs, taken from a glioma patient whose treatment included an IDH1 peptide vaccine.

Here the CDR3 DNA reads TGTGCCAGCTCACCACAGGGACAGGGTAATGAAAAACTGTTTTTT. Its protein product is CASSPQGQGNEKLFF. This chain joins TRBV18 and TRBJ1-4; 9 nucleotides align to TRBD1. V lost 1 base and J lost 4; bases outside the gene matches: 1. Germline CDR1 and CDR2: KGHSH and LQKENI. The CDR3 contains 15 residues. The full variable domain, rest sourced from reference TRBV18 and TRBJ1-4, is NAGVMQNPRHLVRRRGQEARLRCSPMKGHSHVYWYRQLPEEGLKFMVYLQKENIIDESGMPKERFSAEFPKEGPSILRIQQVVRGDSAAYFCASSPQGQGNEKLFFGSGTQLSVL.